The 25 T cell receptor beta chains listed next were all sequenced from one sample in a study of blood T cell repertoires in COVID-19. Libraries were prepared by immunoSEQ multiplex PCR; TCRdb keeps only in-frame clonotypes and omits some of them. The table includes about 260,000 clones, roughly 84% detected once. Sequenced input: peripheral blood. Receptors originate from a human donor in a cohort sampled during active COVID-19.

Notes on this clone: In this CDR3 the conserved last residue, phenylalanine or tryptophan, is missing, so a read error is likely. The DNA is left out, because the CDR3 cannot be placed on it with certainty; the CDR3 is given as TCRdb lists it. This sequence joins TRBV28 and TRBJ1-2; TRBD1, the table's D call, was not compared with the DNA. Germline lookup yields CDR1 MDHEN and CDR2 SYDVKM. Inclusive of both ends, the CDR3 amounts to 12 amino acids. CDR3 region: CASSKPPRALGL.

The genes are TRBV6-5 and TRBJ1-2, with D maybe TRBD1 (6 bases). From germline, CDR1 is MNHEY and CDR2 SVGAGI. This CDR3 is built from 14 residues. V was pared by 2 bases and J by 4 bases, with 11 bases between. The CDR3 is CASSYGIQGYGYTF. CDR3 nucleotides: TGTGCCAGCAGTTACGGGATACAGGGCTATGGCTACACCTTC.

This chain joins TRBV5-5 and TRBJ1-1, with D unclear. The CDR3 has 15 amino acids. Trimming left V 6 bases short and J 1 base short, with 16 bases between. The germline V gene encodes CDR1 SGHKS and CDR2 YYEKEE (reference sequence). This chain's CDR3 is CASNWGGRTNTEAFF. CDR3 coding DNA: TGTGCCAGCAACTGGGGAGGGAGAACGAACACTGAAGCTTTCTTT. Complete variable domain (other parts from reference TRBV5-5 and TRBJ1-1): DAGVTQSPTHLIKTRGQQVTLRCSPISGHKSVSWYQQVLGQGPQFIFQYYEKEERGRGNFPDRFSARQFPNYSSELNVNALLLGDSALYLCASNWGGRTNTEAFFGQGTRLTVV.

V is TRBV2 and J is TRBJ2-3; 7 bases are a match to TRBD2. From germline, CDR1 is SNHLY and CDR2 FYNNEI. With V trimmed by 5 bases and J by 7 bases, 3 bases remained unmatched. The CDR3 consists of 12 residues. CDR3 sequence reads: CASSRLAYTQYF. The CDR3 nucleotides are TGTGCCAGCAGTCGACTAGCTTATACGCAGTATTTT.

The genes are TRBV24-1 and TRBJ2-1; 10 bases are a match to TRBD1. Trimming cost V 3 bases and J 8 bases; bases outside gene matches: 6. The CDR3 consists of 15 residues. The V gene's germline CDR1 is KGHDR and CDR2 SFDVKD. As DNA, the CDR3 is TGTGCCACCAGTGATCCTAGGACAGGGGGGGATGAGCAGTTCTTC. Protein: CATSDPRTGGDEQFF.

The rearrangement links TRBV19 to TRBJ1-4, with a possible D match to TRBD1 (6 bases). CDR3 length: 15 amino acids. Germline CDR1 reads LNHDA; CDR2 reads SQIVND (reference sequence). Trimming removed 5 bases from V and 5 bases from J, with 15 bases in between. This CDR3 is CASSPRTAHNEKLFF. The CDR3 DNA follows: TGTGCCAGTAGTCCCCGGACAGCCCACAATGAAAAACTGTTTTTT.

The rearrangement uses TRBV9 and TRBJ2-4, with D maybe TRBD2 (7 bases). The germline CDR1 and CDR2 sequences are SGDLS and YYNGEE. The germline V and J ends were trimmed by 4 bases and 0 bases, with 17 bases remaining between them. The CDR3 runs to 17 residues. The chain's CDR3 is CASSRLDGGLAKNIQYF. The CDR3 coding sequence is TGTGCCAGCAGCCGGTTAGACGGGGGGCTAGCCAAAAACATTCAGTACTTC. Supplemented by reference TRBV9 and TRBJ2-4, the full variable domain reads DSGVTQTPKHLITATGQRVTLRCSPRSGDLSVYWYQQSLDQGLQFLIQYYNGEERAKGNILERFSAQQFPDLHSELNLSSLELGDSALYFCASSRLDGGLAKNIQYFGAGTRLSVL.

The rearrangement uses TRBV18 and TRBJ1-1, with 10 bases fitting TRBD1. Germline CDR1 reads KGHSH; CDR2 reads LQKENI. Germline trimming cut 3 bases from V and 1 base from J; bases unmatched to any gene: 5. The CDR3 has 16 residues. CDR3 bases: TGTGCCAGCTCACCTGGGGACAGGGGATGGAACACTGAAGCTTTCTTT. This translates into CASSPGDRGWNTEAFF.

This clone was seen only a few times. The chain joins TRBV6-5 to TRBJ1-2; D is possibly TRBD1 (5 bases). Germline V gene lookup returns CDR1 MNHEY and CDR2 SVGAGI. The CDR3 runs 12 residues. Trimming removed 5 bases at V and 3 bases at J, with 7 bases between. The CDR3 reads CASSKTDYGYTF. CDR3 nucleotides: TGTGCCAGCAGTAAGACAGACTATGGCTACACCTTC.

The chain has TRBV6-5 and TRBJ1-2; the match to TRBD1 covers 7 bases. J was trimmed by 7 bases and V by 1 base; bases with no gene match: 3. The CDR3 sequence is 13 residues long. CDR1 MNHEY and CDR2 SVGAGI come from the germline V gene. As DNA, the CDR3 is TGTGCCAGCAGTTACTTACAGGGGCTTGGCTACACCTTC. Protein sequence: CASSYLQGLGYTF.

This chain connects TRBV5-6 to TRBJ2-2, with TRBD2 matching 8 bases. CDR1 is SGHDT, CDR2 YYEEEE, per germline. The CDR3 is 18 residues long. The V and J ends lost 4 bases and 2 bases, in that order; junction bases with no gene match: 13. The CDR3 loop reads CASSPRKLLAVNTGELFF. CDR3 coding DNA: TGTGCCAGCAGCCCGAGAAAATTACTAGCGGTAAACACCGGGGAGCTGTTTTTT.

CDR3 sequence: CASTPGGSTYEQYF. The CDR3 coding sequence is TGTGCCAGCACCCCCGGGGGATCGACCTACGAGCAGTACTTC. V gene TRBV27 combines with J gene TRBJ2-7; tentative D call: TRBD2 (6 bases). Trimming took 7 bases from V and 2 from J, leaving 15 bases between them. CDR1 is MNHEY and CDR2 is SMNVEV in the germline V gene (reference sequence). This CDR3 region has 14 residues.

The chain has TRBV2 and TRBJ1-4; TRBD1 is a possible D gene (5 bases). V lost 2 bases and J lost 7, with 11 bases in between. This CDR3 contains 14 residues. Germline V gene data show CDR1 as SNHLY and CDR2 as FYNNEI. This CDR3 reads CASSEWGQGEKLFF. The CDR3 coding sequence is TGTGCCAGCAGTGAATGGGGTCAGGGTGAAAAACTGTTTTTT.

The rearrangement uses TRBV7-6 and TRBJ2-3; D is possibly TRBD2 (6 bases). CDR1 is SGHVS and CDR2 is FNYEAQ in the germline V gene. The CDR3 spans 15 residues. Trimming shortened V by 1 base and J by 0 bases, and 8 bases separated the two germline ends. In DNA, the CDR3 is TGTGCCAGCAGCTTAGGCGGGGCTAGCACAGATACGCAGTATTTT. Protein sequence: CASSLGGASTDTQYF.

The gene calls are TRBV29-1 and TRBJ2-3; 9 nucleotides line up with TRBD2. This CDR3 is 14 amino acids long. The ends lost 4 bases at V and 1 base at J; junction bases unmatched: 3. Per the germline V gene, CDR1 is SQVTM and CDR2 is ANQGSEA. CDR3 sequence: CSVATSGRTDTQYF. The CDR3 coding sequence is TGCAGCGTTGCGACTAGCGGTCGCACAGATACGCAGTATTTT.

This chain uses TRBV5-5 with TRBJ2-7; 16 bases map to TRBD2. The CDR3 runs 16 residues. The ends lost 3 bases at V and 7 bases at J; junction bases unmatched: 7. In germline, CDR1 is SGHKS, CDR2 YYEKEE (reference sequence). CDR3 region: CASSYGTSGRGSEQYF. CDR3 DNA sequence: TGTGCCAGCAGCTACGGGACTAGCGGGAGGGGGTCTGAGCAGTACTTC.

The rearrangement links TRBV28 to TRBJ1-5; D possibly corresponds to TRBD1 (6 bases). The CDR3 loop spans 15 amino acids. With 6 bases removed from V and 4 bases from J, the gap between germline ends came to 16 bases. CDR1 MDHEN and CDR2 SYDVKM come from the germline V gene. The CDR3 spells CASRGGDLRNQPQHF. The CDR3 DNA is TGTGCCAGCAGAGGGGGGGATTTAAGAAATCAGCCCCAGCATTTT.

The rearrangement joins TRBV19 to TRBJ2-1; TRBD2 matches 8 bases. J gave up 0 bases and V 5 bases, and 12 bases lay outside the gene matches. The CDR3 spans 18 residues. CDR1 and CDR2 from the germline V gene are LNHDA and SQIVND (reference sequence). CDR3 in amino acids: CASSSPGGGRSSYNEQFF. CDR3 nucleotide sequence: TGTGCCAGTAGTTCGCCGGGGGGCGGGAGGAGCTCCTACAATGAGCAGTTCTTC.

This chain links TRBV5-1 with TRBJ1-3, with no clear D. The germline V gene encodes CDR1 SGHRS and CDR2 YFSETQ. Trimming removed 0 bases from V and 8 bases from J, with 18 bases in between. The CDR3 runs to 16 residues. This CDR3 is CASSLDPSGRGDTIYF. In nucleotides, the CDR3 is TGCGCCAGCAGCTTGGACCCCTCGGGTCGCGGGGACACCATATATTTT.

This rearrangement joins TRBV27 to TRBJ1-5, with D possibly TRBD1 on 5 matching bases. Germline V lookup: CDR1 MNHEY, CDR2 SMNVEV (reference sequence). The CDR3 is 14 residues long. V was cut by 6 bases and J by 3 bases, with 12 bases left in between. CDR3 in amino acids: CASSYTGPNQPQHF. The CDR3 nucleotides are TGTGCCAGCAGCTATACAGGACCCAATCAGCCCCAGCATTTT.

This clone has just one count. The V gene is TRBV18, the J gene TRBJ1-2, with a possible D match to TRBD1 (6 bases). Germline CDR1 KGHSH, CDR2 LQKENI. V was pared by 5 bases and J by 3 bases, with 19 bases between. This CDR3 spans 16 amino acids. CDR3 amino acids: CASSKLGGGIDYGYTF. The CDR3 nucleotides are TGTGCCAGCTCAAAACTCGGGGGGGGCATCGACTATGGCTACACCTTC.

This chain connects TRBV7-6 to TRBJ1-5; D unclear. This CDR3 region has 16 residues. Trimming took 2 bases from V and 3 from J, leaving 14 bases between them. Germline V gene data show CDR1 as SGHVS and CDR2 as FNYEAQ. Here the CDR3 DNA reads TGTGCCAGCAGCTTACTGGGTGGAGATTCCAATCAGCCCCAGCATTTT. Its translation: CASSLLGGDSNQPQHF.

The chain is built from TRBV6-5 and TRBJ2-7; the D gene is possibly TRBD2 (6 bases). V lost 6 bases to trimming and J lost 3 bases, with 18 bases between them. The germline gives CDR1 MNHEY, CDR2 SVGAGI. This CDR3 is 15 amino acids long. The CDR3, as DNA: TGTGCCAGCAGCTCCGGGACTTCCACGGACTACGAGCAGTACTTC. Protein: CASSSGTSTDYEQYF.

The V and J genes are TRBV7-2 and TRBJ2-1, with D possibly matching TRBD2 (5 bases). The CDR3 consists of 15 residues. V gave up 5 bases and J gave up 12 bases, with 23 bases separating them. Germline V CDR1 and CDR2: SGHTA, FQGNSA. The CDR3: CASSVGKNVRSPQFF. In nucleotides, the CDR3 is TGTGCCAGCAGCGTCGGGAAAAATGTGAGGAGCCCGCAGTTCTTC.

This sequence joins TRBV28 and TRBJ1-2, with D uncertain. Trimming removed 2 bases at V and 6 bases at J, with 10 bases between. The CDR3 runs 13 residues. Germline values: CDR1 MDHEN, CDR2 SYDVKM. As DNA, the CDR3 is TGTGCCAGCAGTTTAGGCCAGTCGAATGGCTACACCTTC. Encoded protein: CASSLGQSNGYTF.